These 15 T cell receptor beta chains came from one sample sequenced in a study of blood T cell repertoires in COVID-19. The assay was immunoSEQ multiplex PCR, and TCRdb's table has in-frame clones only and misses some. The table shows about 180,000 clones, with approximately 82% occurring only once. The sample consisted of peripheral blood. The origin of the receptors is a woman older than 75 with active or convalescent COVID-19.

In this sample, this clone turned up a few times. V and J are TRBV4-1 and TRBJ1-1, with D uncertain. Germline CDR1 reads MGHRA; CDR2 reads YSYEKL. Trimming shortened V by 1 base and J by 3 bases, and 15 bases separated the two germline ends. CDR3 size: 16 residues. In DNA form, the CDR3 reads TGCGCCAGCAGCCAAGCTAACCCCCGGGGAGACACTGAAGCTTTCTTT. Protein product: CASSQANPRGDTEAFF.

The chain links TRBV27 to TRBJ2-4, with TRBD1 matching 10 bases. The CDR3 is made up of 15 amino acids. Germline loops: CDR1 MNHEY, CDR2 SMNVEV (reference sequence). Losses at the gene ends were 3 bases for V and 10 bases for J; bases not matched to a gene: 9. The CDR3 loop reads CASSFWDRGLGIQYF. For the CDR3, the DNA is TGTGCCAGCAGTTTTTGGGACAGGGGCTTGGGTATTCAGTACTTC.

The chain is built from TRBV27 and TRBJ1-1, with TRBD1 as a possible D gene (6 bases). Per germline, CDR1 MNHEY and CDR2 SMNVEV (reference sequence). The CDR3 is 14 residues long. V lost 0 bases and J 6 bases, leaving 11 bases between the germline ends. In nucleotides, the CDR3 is TGTGCCAGCAGTTTATCGCAGGGGTCGGCTGAAGCTTTCTTT. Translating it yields CASSLSQGSAEAFF.

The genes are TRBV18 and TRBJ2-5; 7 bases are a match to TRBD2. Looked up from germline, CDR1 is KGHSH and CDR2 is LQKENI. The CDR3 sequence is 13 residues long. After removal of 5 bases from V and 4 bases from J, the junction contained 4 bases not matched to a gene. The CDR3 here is CASSAGAGETQYF. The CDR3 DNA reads TGTGCCAGCTCAGCGGGAGCAGGAGAGACCCAGTACTTC.

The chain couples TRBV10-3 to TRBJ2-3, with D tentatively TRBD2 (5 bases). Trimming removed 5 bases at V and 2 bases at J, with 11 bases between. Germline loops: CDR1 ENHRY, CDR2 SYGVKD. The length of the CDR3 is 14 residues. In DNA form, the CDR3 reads TGTGCCATCAGTCCGGGATTTCTCACAGATACGCAGTATTTT. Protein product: CAISPGFLTDTQYF.

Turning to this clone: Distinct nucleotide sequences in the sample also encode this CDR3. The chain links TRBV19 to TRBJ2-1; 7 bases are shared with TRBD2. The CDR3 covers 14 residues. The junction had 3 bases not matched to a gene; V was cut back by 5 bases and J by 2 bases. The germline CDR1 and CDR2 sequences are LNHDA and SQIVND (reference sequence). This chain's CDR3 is CASSPGLAYNEQFF. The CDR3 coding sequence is TGTGCCAGTAGTCCCGGACTAGCCTACAATGAGCAGTTCTTC.

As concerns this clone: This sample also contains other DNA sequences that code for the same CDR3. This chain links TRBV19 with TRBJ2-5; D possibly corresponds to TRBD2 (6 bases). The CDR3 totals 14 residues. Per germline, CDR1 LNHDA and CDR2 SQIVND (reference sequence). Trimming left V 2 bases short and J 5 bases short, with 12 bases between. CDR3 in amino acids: CASSIQAGKETQYF. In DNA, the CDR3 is TGTGCCAGTAGTATACAGGCGGGGAAGGAGACCCAGTACTTC.

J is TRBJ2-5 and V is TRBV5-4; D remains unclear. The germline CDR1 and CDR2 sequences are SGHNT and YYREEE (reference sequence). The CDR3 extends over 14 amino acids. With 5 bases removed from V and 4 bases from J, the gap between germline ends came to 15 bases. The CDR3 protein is CASSSRQHTETQYF. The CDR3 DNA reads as TGTGCCAGCAGTTCCCGACAACACACAGAGACCCAGTACTTC.

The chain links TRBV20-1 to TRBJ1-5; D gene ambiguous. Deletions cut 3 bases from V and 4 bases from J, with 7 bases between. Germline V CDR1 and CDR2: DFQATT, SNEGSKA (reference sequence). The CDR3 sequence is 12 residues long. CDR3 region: CSASSQNQPQHF. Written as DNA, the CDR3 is TGCAGTGCTAGTTCACAGAATCAGCCCCAGCATTTT.

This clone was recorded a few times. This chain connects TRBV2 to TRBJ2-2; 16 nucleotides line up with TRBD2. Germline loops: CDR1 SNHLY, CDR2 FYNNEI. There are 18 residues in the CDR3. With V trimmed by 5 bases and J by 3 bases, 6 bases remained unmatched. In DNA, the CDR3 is TGTGCCAGCAGTTGGGGACTAGCGGGAGGGGGGTACACCGGGGAGCTGTTTTTT. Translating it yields CASSWGLAGGGYTGELFF.

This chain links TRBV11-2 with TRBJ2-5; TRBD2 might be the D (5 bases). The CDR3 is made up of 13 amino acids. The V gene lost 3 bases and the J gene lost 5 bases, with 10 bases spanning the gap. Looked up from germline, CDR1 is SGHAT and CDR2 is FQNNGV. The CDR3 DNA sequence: TGTGCCAGCAGCTTCTTGGGAGTCGAGACCCAGTACTTC. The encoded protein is CASSFLGVETQYF.

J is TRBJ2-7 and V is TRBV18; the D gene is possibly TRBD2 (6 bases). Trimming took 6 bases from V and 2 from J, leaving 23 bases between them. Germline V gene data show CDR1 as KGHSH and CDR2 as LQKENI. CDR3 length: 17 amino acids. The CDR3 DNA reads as TGTGCCAGCTCGCAGTCAGCCACTACGGGACTCCCCTACGAGCAGTACTTC. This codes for CASSQSATTGLPYEQYF.

CDR3 nucleotides: TGTGCCAGCAGTGGGACGGACAGCAACAATCAGCCCCAGCATTTT. Its protein product is CASSGTDSNNQPQHF. The V and J genes are TRBV28 and TRBJ1-5; TRBD1 is a possible D gene (6 bases). The CDR3 has 15 residues. Looked up from germline, CDR1 is MDHEN and CDR2 is SYDVKM. Trimming cost V 5 bases and J 3 bases, with 14 bases left between them.

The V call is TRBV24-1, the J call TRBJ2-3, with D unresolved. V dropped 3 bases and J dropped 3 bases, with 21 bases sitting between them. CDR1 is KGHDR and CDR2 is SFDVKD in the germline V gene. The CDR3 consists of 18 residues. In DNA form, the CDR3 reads TGTGCCACCAGTGATCAAGCCTCCAGGATCGGATCGACAGATACGCAGTATTTT. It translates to CATSDQASRIGSTDTQYF.

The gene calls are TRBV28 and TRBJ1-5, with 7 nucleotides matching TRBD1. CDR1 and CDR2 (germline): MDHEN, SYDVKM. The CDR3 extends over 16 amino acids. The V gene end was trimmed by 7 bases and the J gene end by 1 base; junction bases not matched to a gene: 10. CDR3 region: CASIKAGTVSNQPQHF. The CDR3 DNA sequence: TGTGCCAGCATAAAAGCCGGGACAGTAAGCAATCAGCCCCAGCATTTT.